Here is one T cell receptor beta chain with its context. This clonotype has just a few counts. Its antigen is still unknown. No much larger clone is present one base from it, and per-base qualities are unavailable. Receptor libraries were prepared by RACE. TCRdb lists the instrument as NextSeq 500. Library preparation attached unique molecular identifiers to individual cDNA molecules for quantitative, reproducible TCR counting. From each blood RNA sample, both TCR alpha and TCR beta chains were sequenced. Turning to the authors' computational methods: The median number of TCRs per sample was around 100,000, ranging from roughly 23,224 to 690,600. V, J and CDR3 annotation of the TCR reads was carried out using the Decombinator software suite. For PS versus PT1 abundance plots, all samples were subsampled to the same number of TCRs (28,000). TCRs were defined as expanded if absent before sensitization and observed at least eight times at the 2-week time point. TCRdb redid the processing of the public reads, applying fastp at Q25 and MiXCR, and retained in-frame beta chains. Each CDR3 protein appears once, grouped with its most common genes and DNA. The V and J calls reflect TCRdb's pipeline rather than the authors' work. The sample records 25,000 to 30,000 distinct CDR3 sequences, roughly a tenth of which are singletons. The ten largest clones take up 6.6% of the sample.

In light of the paper, this sample's time point label describes: patch test 2, 6 weeks after DPC sensitization. The treatment or condition label on this specimen signifies: therapeutic diphenylcyclopropenone sensitization with weekly scalp DPC. Blood at each patch-test visit was drawn before the patch test was applied. Eligible patients were aged 18 to 70, diagnosed with alopecia, deemed suitable for DPC therapy, and excluded if pregnant. Unfractionated whole blood was collected in Tempus Blood RNA tubes, and total RNA was extracted from that blood. These data come from a study of human T cells and chemical hapten exposure (dated by TCRdb to the early 2020s). A note on the overall study: For sensitization, 2% DPC in acetone was applied to a 2 cm by 2 cm area of upper inner arm skin. Throughout the study period of roughly 24 weeks, patients also received therapeutic DPC doses to the scalp every week. Patch testing was done on the upper back using Finn chambers containing 0.01% DPC, and results were scored after 6 days according to International Contact Dermatitis Research Group standards. Most of the patients in the cohort were female, and the cohort covered alopecia areata with under or over 50% scalp involvement, alopecia totalis and alopecia universalis. The libraries were sequenced as a pool, and the TCR yield per sample differed mostly because of small variations in library volumes within the pool. Twenty-nine alopecia patients provided blood for TCR sequencing at one to four time points (pre-sensitization, 2, 6 and 24 weeks). Blood was sampled from patients pre-sensitization (week 0) and at 2, 6 and about 24 weeks after DPC sensitization. Peripheral blood TCR repertoire changes were tracked in vivo in alopecia patients during primary and secondary sensitization to the hapten diphenylcyclopropenone (DPC). Findings and caveats that apply to the study as a whole: Repeated subsampling changed both the strength of the expansion versus patch-test correlation and the threshold at which that correlation became significant. No change with DPC sensitization was found in the number of TCRs above 1 in 1000 frequency, and no evidence of global repertoire structure alterations was found. Because all patients had alopecia, a presumed autoimmune disease, the immune response of the patients might differ from that of healthy individuals. Expanded TCRs formed significantly more large CDR3 similarity clusters than pre-sensitization or healthy control sets, consistent with antigen-driven responses. The number of PT1 expanded TCRs positively correlated with patch test score, significant at thresholds 8, 16 and 32 but not 4.

V is cut back by 4 bases and J by 13 bases, with 13 bases in the junction unmatched. CDR1 is given as LNHDA and CDR2 as SQIVND, both from the germline V gene (reference sequence). The CDR3 has 14 amino acids, counting the end cysteine and phenylalanine. The sequence is cut down to CDR3 DNA, 42 bases in frame from base 1. The V and J segments used are TRBV19 and TRBJ2-7, with 10 middle bases fitting TRBD2. The material sequenced was whole blood, taken in connection with sensitization to the hapten diphenylcyclopropenone (DPC). This sequence originates from a man aged 25 to 45 with alopecia areata. Some clones in this sample may be carry-over from other donors' samples. The CDR3 sequence is CASSTDSSGGRRYF. The DNA reads TGTGCCAGTAGTACCGACTCTAGCGGGGGCCGTCGTTACTTC.